The sequence of this T cell receptor beta chain was determined in a study of technical replicates of blood from a handful of donors. Sequenced by immunoSEQ multiplex PCR; TCRdb stores in-frame clones only, minus some. The sample carries tens of thousands of clones, 91% recorded once. Germline V gene sequence: CDR1 MNHEY, CDR2 SVGAGI. The CDR3 sequence is 14 residues long. This clonotype was obtained from a human donor in good health. Some clones in this sample may be carry-over from other donors' samples. This chain uses TRBV6-5 with TRBJ2-5, with 9 bases aligning to TRBD1. The J call is in doubt because the DNA end fits TRBJ2-7 better. Sequencing used T cells isolated from PBMCs. The CDR3 sequence is CASSRDRAVYEQYF. The CDR3 DNA sequence: TGTGCCAGTAGCCGGGACAGGGCTGTTTACGAGCAGTACTTC.